The 23 T cell receptor beta chains below all came from one sample that was sequenced in a study of human T cells and chemical hapten exposure. TCRdb recomputed calls from the RACE reads with MiXCR, one row per CDR3 protein. This table holds about 96,000 distinct CDR3 sequences, approximately 8.6% found once. Time point here: patch test 2, 6 weeks after DPC sensitization. Stated treatment: therapeutic diphenylcyclopropenone sensitization with weekly scalp DPC. The specimen was whole blood, collected in connection with sensitization to the hapten diphenylcyclopropenone (DPC). These receptors were taken from a middle-aged woman with alopecia areata. Some clones in this sample may be carry-over from other donors' samples.

This clonotype was observed a few times. The CDR3 DNA follows: TGTGCCAGCAGCTTAGAGGGGGCGTCCTATAATTCACCCCTCCACTTT. The encoded protein is CASSLEGASYNSPLHF. V is TRBV7-8 and J is TRBJ1-6, with 7 bases that match TRBD1. The CDR3 sequence is 16 residues long. Trimming at V came to 1 base and at J to 1 base, leaving 1 base not matched to a gene. Germline V gene data show CDR1 as SGHVS and CDR2 as FQNEAQ. The complete variable domain, with remaining parts taken from reference TRBV7-8 and TRBJ1-6, reads GAGVSQSPRYKVAKRGQDVALRCDPISGHVSLFWYQQALGQGPEFLTYFQNEAQLDKSGLPSDRFFAERPEGSVSTLKIQRTQQEDSAVYLCASSLEGASYNSPLHFGNGTRLTVT.

Many counts were recorded for this clonotype. The chain employs TRBV6-2 or TRBV6-3 and TRBJ2-4, with 9 bases lining up with TRBD1. The V segment lost 6 bases and the J segment 0 bases; nucleotides outside the gene matches: 6. Germline lookup yields CDR1 MNHEY and CDR2 SVGEGT. This CDR3 has 16 residues. CDR3 loop: CASRYRQGEAKNIQYF. The CDR3 DNA reads TGTGCCAGCAGGTATAGACAGGGGGAAGCCAAAAACATTCAGTACTTC.

This clonotype was seen a handful of times. The CDR3 here is CASGIYRVPNTEAFF. The CDR3 DNA sequence: TGTGCCAGCGGAATATACAGGGTCCCGAACACTGAAGCTTTCTTT. The V and J genes are TRBV27 and TRBJ1-1; D perhaps matches TRBD1 (6 bases). The germline V gene has CDR1 MNHEY and CDR2 SMNVEV (reference sequence). The CDR3 runs 15 residues. The V end lost 8 bases, the J end lost 1 base, and 17 bases lay between the germline ends.

This rearrangement joins TRBV20-1 to TRBJ2-2; 11 nucleotides agree with TRBD2. This CDR3 has 14 amino acids. With 4 bases clipped from V and 6 bases from J, the junction kept 4 bases outside the gene matches. Germline V gene lookup returns CDR1 DFQATT and CDR2 SNEGSKA (reference sequence). The CDR3 DNA reads as TGCAGTGCTATAGCGGGAGGGCCACCCGGGGAGCTGTTTTTT. Translated, it gives CSAIAGGPPGELFF.

This clonotype was counted only a few times. The rearrangement joins TRBV7-2 to TRBJ1-2; no firm D call. V lost 1 base, J lost 0 bases, and 6 bases lay in between. There are 14 residues in the CDR3. Germline CDR1 and CDR2: SGHTA and FQGNSA. The CDR3 DNA reads TGTGCCAGCAGCTTAGGAGTCACTAACTATGGCTACACCTTC. It translates to CASSLGVTNYGYTF.

This clonotype was observed a handful of times. The chain joins TRBV9 to TRBJ1-1; 7 positions agree with TRBD1. The CDR3 covers 12 residues. Germline-derived CDR1 and CDR2 are SGDLS and YYNGEE. V trimming: 3 bases; J trimming: 5 bases; junction bases outside the gene matches: 1. CDR3 in amino acids: CASSEQGTEAFF. The CDR3 region has the DNA TGTGCCAGCAGCGAACAGGGGACTGAAGCTTTCTTT.

This clonotype was observed a few times. The gene calls are TRBV3-1 and TRBJ1-3, with D unresolved. CDR1 and CDR2 (germline): LGHDT, YNNKEL (reference sequence). This CDR3 contains 15 residues. Trimming removed 1 base from V and 1 base from J, with 8 bases in between. The CDR3 protein is CASSQVGYSGNTIYF. CDR3 nucleotides: TGTGCCAGCAGCCAAGTCGGGTATTCTGGAAACACCATATATTTT.

At least ten counts were recorded for this clonotype. The chain has TRBV7-9 and TRBJ2-1; 9 nucleotides agree with TRBD2. Germline CDR1 SEHNR, CDR2 FQNEAQ (reference sequence). This CDR3 spans 16 amino acids. Trimming took 2 bases from V and 4 from J; bases not matched to a gene: 6. Here the CDR3 DNA reads TGTGCCAGCAGCTTAAGACGCGGGAGGGGTTACAATGAGCAGTTCTTC. Its protein is CASSLRRGRGYNEQFF. The full variable domain, rest sourced from reference TRBV7-9 and TRBJ2-1, is DTGVSQNPRHKITKRGQNVTFRCDPISEHNRLYWYRQTLGQGPEFLTYFQNEAQLEKSRLLSDRFSAERPKGSFSTLEIQRTEQGDSAMYLCASSLRRGRGYNEQFFGPGTRLTVL.

This clonotype was counted many times. The chain has TRBV28 and TRBJ2-7; no definite D call. V lost 3 bases and J lost 3, with 6 bases in between. Germline V gene data show CDR1 as MDHEN and CDR2 as SYDVKM. This CDR3 has 12 residues. The CDR3 DNA sequence: TGTGCCAGCAGTTTCGGTTACTACGAGCAGTACTTC. Amino acids: CASSFGYYEQYF.

In this sample, this clonotype turned up a few times. The V and J genes are TRBV6-2 or TRBV6-3 and TRBJ2-5; TRBD2 matches at 12 bases. Germline CDR1 reads MNHEY; CDR2 reads SVGEGT. Germline trimming cut 2 bases from V and 1 base from J; bases unmatched to any gene: 5. This CDR3 spans 17 amino acids. CDR3 bases: TGTGCCAGCAGTTACGGGACTAGCGGGCCTTTCCAAGAGACCCAGTACTTC. The encoded protein is CASSYGTSGPFQETQYF.

This clonotype was counted at least ten times. Sequence at one end of the junction differs from germline and may be a read error. The chain combines TRBV7-2 with TRBJ2-3; a possible D gene is TRBD2 (5 bases). This CDR3 is built from 15 residues. Per germline, CDR1 SGHTA and CDR2 FQGNSA. As DNA, the CDR3 is TGTGCCAGCAGTTTAGTGGGAGCTAGCACAGATACGCAGTATTTT. Protein: CASSLVGASTDTQYF.

The chain has TRBV28 and TRBJ2-2; 11 nucleotides agree with TRBD1. This CDR3 contains 17 residues. The V gene end was trimmed by 7 bases and the J gene end by 1 base; junction bases not matched to a gene: 8. Germline CDR1 and CDR2: MDHEN and SYDVKM. CDR3 sequence: CASTPAGTGGNTGELFF. The CDR3 DNA is TGTGCCAGCACCCCCGCCGGGACAGGGGGGAACACCGGGGAGCTGTTTTTT.

This clonotype has more than one count but fewer than ten. The J gene is TRBJ1-1, the V gene TRBV5-6; tentatively, D is TRBD1 (5 bases). CDR1 is SGHDT and CDR2 is YYEEEE in the germline V gene. The CDR3 runs 14 residues. V was pared by 4 bases and J by 5 bases, with 15 bases between. DNA for the CDR3: TGTGCCAGCAGCCTCTATAGGGGTGGGACTGAAGCTTTCTTT. It translates to CASSLYRGGTEAFF.

This clonotype was picked up many times. The chain carries TRBV7-8 and TRBJ2-7; 7 positions agree with TRBD2. Germline V gives CDR1 SGHVS, CDR2 FQNEAQ. After removal of 0 bases from V and 2 bases from J, the junction contained 10 bases not matched to a gene. The CDR3 is 17 amino acids. CDR3 bases: TGTGCCAGCAGCTTAGCGTCAGTAGCGGGCGGTACCTACGAGCAGTACTTC. This sequence encodes CASSLASVAGGTYEQYF.

The sample holds many counts of this clonotype. This chain connects TRBV5-1 to TRBJ2-3, with TRBD2 matching 11 bases. CDR1 SGHRS and CDR2 YFSETQ come from the germline V gene. The CDR3 is 17 amino acids. The V segment lost 4 bases and the J segment 1 base; nucleotides outside the gene matches: 8. The CDR3 loop reads CASSPGTLAGGTDTQYF. The DNA for the CDR3 is TGCGCCAGCAGCCCCGGAACACTAGCGGGAGGCACAGATACGCAGTATTTT.

The chain couples TRBV6-5 to TRBJ2-7; D is unclear. V lost 5 bases, J lost 3 bases, and 11 bases lay in between. The CDR3 consists of 13 residues. Looked up from germline, CDR1 is MNHEY and CDR2 is SVGAGI. CDR3 coding DNA: TGTGCCAGCAGTCCCCCCCCCCTCTACGAGCAGTACTTC. Translating it yields CASSPPPLYEQYF.

This clonotype was seen repeatedly, ten times or more. The chain employs TRBV6-2 or TRBV6-3 and TRBJ2-1; D is possibly TRBD1 or TRBD2 (5 bases each). V was clipped by 2 bases and J by 0 bases, with 8 bases between them. Germline CDR1 and CDR2: MNHEY and SVGEGT. This CDR3 has 15 amino acids. The CDR3 region is CASSYIGASYNEQFF. The CDR3 DNA reads as TGTGCCAGCAGTTACATCGGGGCCTCCTACAATGAGCAGTTCTTC.

In this sample, this clonotype turned up many times. The genes are TRBV7-9 and TRBJ1-1; D might be TRBD1 (6 bases). This CDR3 comprises 15 residues. V was shortened by 7 bases and J by 1 base, with 16 bases between the two germline ends. Germline V CDR1 and CDR2: SEHNR, FQNEAQ (reference sequence). The CDR3 region is CASTLEGTRNTEAFF. CDR3 DNA sequence: TGTGCCAGCACCTTGGAGGGGACAAGGAACACTGAAGCTTTCTTT.

This clonotype has a count of ten or more. The chain links TRBV30 to TRBJ1-2; TRBD1 matches at 9 bases. Germline lookup yields CDR1 GTSNPN and CDR2 SVGIG (reference sequence). This CDR3 is built from 16 residues. Trimming cost V 0 bases and J 3 bases; bases outside gene matches: 8. In DNA form, the CDR3 reads TGTGCCTGGAGTGTACGTCCGGGACAGGGAGACTATGGCTACACCTTC. Its protein is CAWSVRPGQGDYGYTF.

This rearrangement joins TRBV5-1 to TRBJ2-1, with 8 bases lining up with TRBD1. There are 15 residues in the CDR3. V dropped 4 bases and J dropped 2; count of bases not matched to a gene: 5. Germline V lookup: CDR1 SGHRS, CDR2 YFSETQ. The CDR3 region is CASSSQTGAYNEQFF. In DNA, the CDR3 is TGCGCCAGCAGCAGCCAGACAGGGGCCTACAATGAGCAGTTCTTC.

At least ten counts were recorded for this clonotype. The DNA for the CDR3 is TGTGCCAGCAGCCCGGGACAGTATGGTGAAAAACTGTTTTTT. This gives the protein CASSPGQYGEKLFF. This chain connects TRBV7-2 to TRBJ1-4, with 7 bases matching TRBD1. V was clipped by 5 bases and J by 7 bases; unmatched bases: 7. The CDR3 length is 14 residues. Germline V gives CDR1 SGHTA, CDR2 FQGNSA.

The chain couples TRBV9 to TRBJ2-3; D unresolved. V dropped 4 bases and J dropped 6 bases, with 12 bases sitting between them. This CDR3 is built from 13 residues. The V gene's germline CDR1 is SGDLS and CDR2 YYNGEE. CDR3 amino acids: CASSPHFEDTQYF. CDR3 nucleotides: TGTGCCAGCAGCCCACACTTCGAGGATACGCAGTATTTT.

There are a few counts of this clonotype. The chain carries TRBV12-3 or TRBV12-4 and TRBJ1-1; D call uncertain. V was trimmed by 6 bases and J by 5 bases, leaving 7 bases between them. The length of the CDR3 is 11 residues. The DNA for the CDR3 is TGTGCCAGCAGCCAATCGACTGAAGCTTTCTTT. Amino acid sequence: CASSQSTEAFF.